Here is one T cell receptor (beta chain) with its context. Its antigen is still unknown. V gave up 1 base and J gave up 5 bases, with 8 bases separating them. Germline-derived CDR1 and CDR2 are SGHTA and FQGNSA. CDR3 length: 13 residues. This table comes from immunoSEQ multiplex PCR, and its TCRdb copy is limited to in-frame clones, with some not included. The top ten clones hold 13% to 15% of a sample with about 120,000 clones, roughly 90% of them seen once. The data are from a study of T cell responses to AZD1222 COVID-19 vaccine. Study-wide results and caveats: Just six AZD1222 recipients were seropositive at baseline. Two AZD1222 administrations were followed by greater Spike-specific TCR breadth and depth. Donors skewed white British and female; clonal diversity was possibly underestimated.

Sequencing was performed on peripheral blood, taken on day 0 of AZD1222 vaccination. The genes are TRBV7-2 and TRBJ1-1; D is undetermined. This clonotype was obtained from an adult in good health. CDR3 in amino acids: CASSLGMGTEAFF. The DNA of the CDR3 is TGTGCCAGCAGCTTAGGAATGGGAACTGAAGCTTTCTTT.